The subject of this entry is one T cell receptor (beta chain). These data are taken from a study of control samples from healthy donors and cancer patients. TCRdb's table, derived via immunoSEQ multiplex PCR, lists solely in-frame clones and lacks some. Among 150,000 to 200,000 clones listed, 92% were seen once. The TCR was taken from a woman in her thirties in good health. Sequences were obtained from blood.

CDR3: CASSLKDRSNNSPLHF. The DNA for the CDR3 is TGCGCCAGCAGTCTGAAGGACAGGAGCAATAATTCACCCCTCCACTTT. The rearrangement links TRBV23-1 to TRBJ1-6; 7 nucleotides agree with TRBD1. TRBV23-1 is assigned to the ORF class and has an uncertain function. Trimming at V came to 4 bases and at J to 5 bases, leaving 8 bases not matched to a gene. This CDR3 has 16 residues.